The 20 T cell receptor beta chains below all came from one sample that was sequenced in a study of tumor and adjacent non-tumor tissue in lung cancer. The template was RNA from unsorted bulk tissue. The library came from three nested PCR rounds adapted from ARM-PCR protocols. TCRdb recomputed calls from the multiplex PCR reads with MiXCR, one row per CDR3 protein. Of fewer than 130,000 distinct CDR3 sequences in the sample, nearly 85% were seen once. Specimen: lung tumor tissue. The origin of the receptors is a man in his sixties or seventies with non-small cell lung cancer.

This clonotype has just a few counts. The junction and the germline gene differ at one end; a read error may be behind it. The rearrangement uses TRBV11-2 and TRBJ2-7; D unclear. CDR1 SGHAT and CDR2 FQNNGV come from the germline V gene. This CDR3 is built from 16 residues. The CDR3 reads CDSSLDLSARSYEQCF. The DNA of the CDR3 is TGTGACAGCAGCTTAGATTTGAGCGCCCGCTCCTACGAGCAGTGCTTC. Looking up the rest from reference TRBV11-2 and TRBJ2-7 gives the full variable domain: EAGVAQSPRYKIIEKRQSVAFWCNPISGHATLYWYQQILGQGPKLLIQFQNNGVVDDSQLPKDRFSAERLKGVDSTLKIQPAKLEDSAVYLCDSSLDLSARSYEQCFGPGTRLTVT.

This clonotype was found many times. The chain employs TRBV20-1 and TRBJ1-2; D possibly corresponds to TRBD1 (5 bases). CDR1 and CDR2 from the germline V gene are DFQATT and SNEGSKA (reference sequence). This CDR3 contains 13 residues. V was trimmed by 3 bases and J by 2 bases, leaving 10 bases between them. The CDR3 coding sequence is TGCAGTGCTAGCGACAGCGGAAACTATGGCTACACCTTC. Its protein is CSASDSGNYGYTF.

Of note for this clonotype: A read error may produce the germline difference seen at one junction end. V usage is TRBV29-1 and J usage is TRBJ2-5; no definite D call. CDR3 length equals 12 residues. The germline V gene has CDR1 SQVTM and CDR2 ANQGSEA. The DNA for the CDR3 is TGCTGCGTTGATCTAGATTCGGAGACCCAGTACTTC. Encoded protein: CCVDLDSETQYF.

This clonotype was recorded at least ten times. The J gene is TRBJ1-2, the V gene TRBV28; no firm D call. V was trimmed by 6 bases and J by 8 bases, leaving 10 bases between them. Looked up from germline, CDR1 is MDHEN and CDR2 is SYDVKM. This CDR3 is built from 11 residues. CDR3 in amino acids: CASSSRGGYTF. CDR3 DNA sequence: TGTGCCAGCAGCTCCCGGGGAGGCTACACCTTC.

On this clonotype itself: An end of the junction does not agree with germline; a read error may underlie this. This chain joins TRBV29-1 and TRBJ2-5, with unresolved D. The CDR3 is 13 amino acids. Looked up from germline, CDR1 is SQVTM and CDR2 is ANQGSEA. The DNA of the CDR3 is TGCAGTGTGGCCGAGAGGTTTCAAGAAACCCAGTACTTC. Amino acids: CSVAERFQETQYF. Full variable domain (rest looked up from reference TRBV29-1 and TRBJ2-5): SAVISQKPSRDICQRGTSLTIQCQVDSQVTMMFWYRQQPGQSLTLIATANQGSEATYESGFVIDKFPISRPNLTFSTLTVSNMSPEDSSIYLCSVAERFQETQYFGPGTRLLVL.

The V gene is TRBV6-6, the J gene TRBJ2-7; either TRBD1 or TRBD2 may fit D (6 bases each). Germline-derived CDR1 and CDR2 are MNHNY and SVGAGI (reference sequence). CDR3 length equals 13 residues. Written as DNA, the CDR3 is TGTGTCGGCAGTCACGCCAGGGGAGGCGAGCAGTACTTC. Translated, it gives CVGSHARGGEQYF.

The V call is TRBV14, the J call TRBJ2-3; D uncertain. The CDR3 contains 15 residues. The germline gives CDR1 SGHDN, CDR2 FVKESK. CDR3 DNA sequence: TGTGCTAGGAGCCAAGAGGCAGTTACGACAGATACGCAGTATTTT. Protein product: CARSQEAVTTDTQYF.

On this clonotype: A much larger clone lies a single base off, so this may be a read error. This chain links TRBV5-1 with TRBJ2-1; maybe TRBD1 (5 bases). Germline assignment: CDR1 SGHRS and CDR2 YFSETQ. The CDR3 length is 12 residues. CDR3 bases: TGCGCCAGCAGCCCCCCAAGGGGTGAGCAGTTATTC. This codes for CASSPPRGEQLF.

Comments on this clonotype: One end of the junction does not line up with germline, which may come from a read error. The chain has TRBV6-1 and TRBJ1-2; D is undetermined. CDR1 and CDR2 (germline): MNHNS, SASEGT. The CDR3 covers 12 residues. In nucleotides, the CDR3 is TGTGCCAGCAGTGACCGTTGCTATGGCTACGCCTTC. Protein: CASSDRCYGYAF.

On this clonotype: As the CDR3 is not closed by the conserved phenylalanine or tryptophan, this likely results from a read error. The chain employs TRBV10-3 and TRBJ2-6, with D maybe TRBD1 (6 bases). The CDR3 is made up of 14 amino acids. Germline lookup yields CDR1 ENHRY and CDR2 SYGVKD. CDR3 loop: CAFRTASGANVLTL. For the CDR3, the DNA is TGTGCCTTCAGGACAGCCTCTGGGGCCAACGTCCTGACTTTA.

About this clonotype itself: Since no conserved phenylalanine or tryptophan closes the CDR3, a read error is the likely cause. The V and J genes are TRBV6-6 and TRBJ1-5; D may be TRBD1 (5 bases). Trimming left V 0 bases short and J 4 bases short, with 10 bases between. Germline CDR1 MNHNY, CDR2 SVGAGI (reference sequence). The CDR3 totals 15 residues. CDR3 loop: CASSYSGVRNQPQHY. The CDR3 coding sequence is TGTGCCAGCAGTTACTCAGGGGTTAGAAATCAGCCCCAGCATTAT.

Turning to this clonotype: Because the CDR3 is missing its conserved closing phenylalanine or tryptophan, this is likely a read error. This sequence joins TRBV6-8 and TRBJ1-5; 12 bases are a match to TRBD1. Germline CDR1 MNHGY, CDR2 SAAAGT. The length of the CDR3 is 14 residues. The CDR3: CASTRDRGLQSQHL. The CDR3 nucleotides read TGTGCCAGCACTAGGGACAGGGGGCTTCAGTCCCAGCATTTA.

As concerns this clonotype: A much larger clone lies one base from this, so it may be a read error. The chain carries TRBV9 and TRBJ2-1, with TRBD2 identical over 14 bases. CDR1 is SGDLS, CDR2 YYNGEE, per germline. The CDR3 has 15 amino acids. CDR3 nucleotide sequence: TGTACCAGCAGCGTAGGACTAGCGGGAGGAGGGGAGCAGTTCTTC. Translating gives CTSSVGLAGGGEQFF.

The V call is TRBV6-2 or TRBV6-3, the J call TRBJ2-7; D ambiguous. CDR1 is MNHEY and CDR2 is SVGEGT in the germline V gene. This CDR3 comprises 14 residues. The CDR3 spells CGSILDGSSYEQYF. The CDR3 DNA reads as TGTGGTAGCATCCTGGACGGCTCATCCTACGAGCAGTACTTC.

Turning to this clonotype: Mismatch with germline at one junction end may stem from a read error. The CDR3 here is CARSQWTGGARLYGYTF. CDR3 sequence (DNA): TGTGCCCGCAGCCAATGGACAGGGGGCGCGAGGCTCTATGGCTACACCTTC. The chain has TRBV4-1 and TRBJ1-2, with TRBD1 identical over 11 bases. From germline, CDR1 is MGHRA and CDR2 YSYEKL. The CDR3 length is 17 residues.

About this clonotype itself: Compared with germline, one end of the junction differs, possibly owing to a read error. The chain has TRBV6-1 and TRBJ2-3, with D possibly being TRBD1 or TRBD2 (7 bases each). There are 14 residues in the CDR3. CDR1 and CDR2 (germline): MNHNS, SASEGT. The CDR3 sequence: CASRSGTEVDRQYF. CDR3 bases: TGTGCCAGCAGGAGCGGGACAGAGGTAGATAGGCAGTATTTT.

Of note for this clonotype: An end of the junction differs from the germline gene, which may be a read error. The chain carries TRBV28 and TRBJ1-2; D is possibly TRBD1 (6 bases). CDR1 MDHEN and CDR2 SYDVKM come from the germline V gene. This CDR3 is 15 amino acids long. For the CDR3, the DNA is TGTGCCGGCAGTGTAATCTTCAGGGACACCTATGGCTACACCTTC. Amino acids: CAGSVIFRDTYGYTF.

CDR3: CANQKITGLRELFF. CDR3 nucleotides: TGTGCCAATCAGAAAATCACAGGGCTCAGGGAGCTGTTTTTT. This chain links TRBV19 with TRBJ2-2; a possible D gene is TRBD1 (6 bases). The CDR3 totals 14 residues. CDR1 is LNHDA and CDR2 is SQIVND in the germline V gene (reference sequence). Trimming removed 10 bases at V and 9 bases at J, with 21 bases between.

This clonotype appeared a single time. V is TRBV11-2 and J is TRBJ1-1, with D possibly matching TRBD1 (6 bases). The germline gives CDR1 SGHAT, CDR2 FQNNGV. CDR3 length equals 14 residues. V was cut by 10 bases and J by 5 bases, with 20 bases left in between. The CDR3 DNA sequence: TGTGCCATCAGGTTCAGCGGGGGCCGGACTGAAGCTTTCTTT. Translating it yields CAIRFSGGRTEAFF.

Concerning this clonotype itself: The germline gene is not matched at one end of the junction; a read error may be the cause. The gene calls are TRBV5-6 and TRBJ1-1; D perhaps matches TRBD1 (6 bases). CDR1 is SGHDT and CDR2 is YYEEEE in the germline V gene. The CDR3 has 16 amino acids. For the CDR3, the DNA is TGTGCCAGGAGCTCCGGGACATGGAATTGGAACACTGAAGCTTTCTTT. The encoded protein is CARSSGTWNWNTEAFF. Full variable domain (remainder filled in from reference TRBV5-6 and TRBJ1-1): DAGVTQSPTHLIKTRGQQVTLRCSPKSGHDTVSWYQQALGQGPQFIFQYYEEEERQRGNFPDRFSGHQFPNYSSELNVNALLLGDSALYLCARSSGTWNWNTEAFFGQGTRLTVV.